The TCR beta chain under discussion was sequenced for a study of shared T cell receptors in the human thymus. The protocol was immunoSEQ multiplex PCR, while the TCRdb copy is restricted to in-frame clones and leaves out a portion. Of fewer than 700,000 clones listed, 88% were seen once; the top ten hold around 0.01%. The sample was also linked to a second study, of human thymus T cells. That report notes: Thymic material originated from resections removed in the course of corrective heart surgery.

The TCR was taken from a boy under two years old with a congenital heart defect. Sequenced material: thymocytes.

The CDR3, as DNA: TGTGCCAGCAGCTTGTGGCAGTCTGGGGCCAACGTCCTGACTTTC. Amino acid sequence: CASSLWQSGANVLTF. The chain carries TRBV5-4 and TRBJ2-6; D gene unclear. Trimming removed 1 base at V and 1 base at J, with 6 bases between. Germline loops: CDR1 SGHNT, CDR2 YYREEE (reference sequence). The CDR3 length is 15 residues.